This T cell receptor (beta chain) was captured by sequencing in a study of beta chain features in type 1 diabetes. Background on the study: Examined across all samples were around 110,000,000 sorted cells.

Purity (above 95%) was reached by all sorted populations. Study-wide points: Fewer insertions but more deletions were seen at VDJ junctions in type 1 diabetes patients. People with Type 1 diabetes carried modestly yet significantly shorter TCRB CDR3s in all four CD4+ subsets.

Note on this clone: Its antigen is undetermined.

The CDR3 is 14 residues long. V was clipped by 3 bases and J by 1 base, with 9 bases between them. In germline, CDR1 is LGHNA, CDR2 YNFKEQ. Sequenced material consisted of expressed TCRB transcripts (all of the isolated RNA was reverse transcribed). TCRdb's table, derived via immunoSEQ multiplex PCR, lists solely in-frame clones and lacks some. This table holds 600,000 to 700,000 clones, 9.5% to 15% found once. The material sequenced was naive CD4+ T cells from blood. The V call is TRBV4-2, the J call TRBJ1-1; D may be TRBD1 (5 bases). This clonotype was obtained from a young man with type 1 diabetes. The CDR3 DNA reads TGTGCCAGCAGCCAGTTCGGGGCGAACACTGAAGCTTTCTTT. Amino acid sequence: CASSQFGANTEAFF.